Below, 20 T cell receptor beta chains from the same sample are listed, as sequenced in a study of T cell responses to AZD1222 COVID-19 vaccine. Data came from immunoSEQ multiplex PCR; TCRdb stores just in-frame clones and leaves some out. This table has roughly 150,000 clones, around 88% appearing once. Specimen: peripheral blood, collected 28 days after the second AZD1222 dose. The source is an adult who received the AZD1222 COVID-19 vaccine.

V usage is TRBV18 and J usage is TRBJ1-1; D unclear. Trimming pared 2 bases from V and 3 bases from J, leaving 10 bases between. The CDR3 loop spans 14 amino acids. Germline V gene lookup returns CDR1 KGHSH and CDR2 LQKENI. CDR3 loop: CASSPRVQDTEAFF. As DNA, the CDR3 is TGTGCCAGCTCACCAAGGGTTCAGGACACTGAAGCTTTCTTT. Full variable domain (outside the CDR3, taken from reference TRBV18 and TRBJ1-1): NAGVMQNPRHLVRRRGQEARLRCSPMKGHSHVYWYRQLPEEGLKFMVYLQKENIIDESGMPKERFSAEFPKEGPSILRIQQVVRGDSAAYFCASSPRVQDTEAFFGQGTRLTVV.

This chain connects TRBV7-9 to TRBJ2-1; D not resolved. CDR3 size: 14 residues. Germline V gene data show CDR1 as SEHNR and CDR2 as FQNEAQ (reference sequence). Trimming took 0 bases from V and 6 from J, leaving 9 bases between them. CDR3 residues: CASSLATARNEQFF. In nucleotides, the CDR3 is TGTGCCAGCAGCTTAGCGACGGCCCGCAATGAGCAGTTCTTC.

The rearrangement links TRBV7-8 to TRBJ1-5; TRBD1 aligns across 7 bases. V was clipped by 3 bases and J by 4 bases; unmatched bases: 6. The germline V gene encodes CDR1 SGHVS and CDR2 FQNEAQ. This CDR3 contains 15 residues. The CDR3 reads CASSFGSGGNQPQHF. The CDR3 DNA sequence: TGTGCCAGCAGCTTTGGGTCAGGGGGGAATCAGCCCCAGCATTTT.

The V call is TRBV19, the J call TRBJ1-1; TRBD1 matches at 7 bases. Germline V gene sequence: CDR1 LNHDA, CDR2 SQIVND (reference sequence). Trimming at V came to 4 bases and at J to 1 base, leaving 6 bases not matched to a gene. This CDR3 has 15 amino acids. CDR3 coding DNA: TGTGCCAGTAGTACAGGGGGAGCTCGGAACACTGAAGCTTTCTTT. It translates to CASSTGGARNTEAFF.

This chain links TRBV14 with TRBJ1-3, with D hard to call. The CDR3 has 16 residues. V was trimmed by 5 bases and J by 0 bases, leaving 14 bases between them. Germline CDR1 is SGHDN and CDR2 is FVKESK. CDR3: CASSFLPVPSGNTIYF. CDR3 nucleotides: TGTGCCAGCAGCTTTCTTCCGGTCCCCTCTGGAAACACCATATATTTT.

The rearrangement joins TRBV7-2 to TRBJ2-7; 12 bases are a match to TRBD2. V shed 5 bases and J 5 bases; nucleotides not matched to a gene: 7. The CDR3 contains 15 residues. The germline CDR1 and CDR2 sequences are SGHTA and FQGNSA. CDR3 coding DNA: TGTGCCAGCAGCCCTCAACTAGCGGGGGGCCACGAGCAGTACTTC. Its protein product is CASSPQLAGGHEQYF. Combining the CDR3 with reference TRBV7-2 and TRBJ2-7 gives the whole variable domain GAGVSQSPSNKVTEKGKDVELRCDPISGHTALYWYRQSLGQGLEFLIYFQGNSAPDKSGLPSDRFSAERTGGSVSTLTIQRTQQEDSAVYLCASSPQLAGGHEQYFGPGTRLTVT.

The chain joins TRBV5-5 to TRBJ2-1; 7 positions agree with TRBD1. From germline, CDR1 is SGHKS and CDR2 YYEKEE (reference sequence). CDR3 size: 13 residues. Germline trimming cut 2 bases from V and 5 bases from J; bases unmatched to any gene: 1. CDR3 sequence reads: CASSFTGDNEQFF. The CDR3 DNA is TGTGCCAGCAGCTTCACAGGGGACAATGAGCAGTTCTTC.

This clone was found a few times. The chain combines TRBV4-1 with TRBJ1-2; TRBD1 matches at 8 bases. CDR1 and CDR2 (germline): MGHRA, YSYEKL. The length of the CDR3 is 15 residues. After removal of 3 bases from V and 4 bases from J, the junction contained 7 bases not matched to a gene. CDR3: CASSQGDRGFYGYTF. For the CDR3, the DNA is TGCGCCAGCAGCCAGGGTGACAGGGGTTTCTATGGCTACACCTTC.

The chain recombines TRBV7-2 with TRBJ1-1; no definite D call. The V end lost 5 bases, the J end lost 11 bases, and 21 bases lay between the germline ends. The CDR3 covers 14 residues. CDR1 is SGHTA and CDR2 is FQGNSA in the germline V gene. CDR3 coding DNA: TGTGCCAGCAGCCGTCGACACGGGGAAGTTGGGGCTTTCTTT. It yields the protein CASSRRHGEVGAFF.

The chain carries TRBV5-1 and TRBJ2-6; D is unresolved. With 4 bases removed from V and 1 base from J, the gap between germline ends came to 9 bases. The germline V gene has CDR1 SGHRS and CDR2 YFSETQ. The CDR3 consists of 15 residues. The CDR3 is CASSLTASGANVLTF. The CDR3 nucleotides are TGCGCCAGCAGCCTGACGGCTTCTGGGGCCAACGTCCTGACTTTC.

This rearrangement joins TRBV5-1 to TRBJ1-1, with D maybe TRBD1 (6 bases). V dropped 0 bases and J dropped 0 bases, with 21 bases sitting between them. This CDR3 region has 19 residues. CDR1 and CDR2 from the germline V gene are SGHRS and YFSETQ. The CDR3 region has the DNA TGCGCCAGCAGCTTGGACTGGACAGCTCCGAACCTCATGAACACTGAAGCTTTCTTT. Translation: CASSLDWTAPNLMNTEAFF.

This chain links TRBV7-9 with TRBJ1-5; D may be TRBD1 (6 bases). V lost 5 bases and J lost 2, with 7 bases in between. This CDR3 has 13 amino acids. Germline V gene data show CDR1 as SEHNR and CDR2 as FQNEAQ (reference sequence). DNA of the CDR3: TGTGCCAGCAGCCCAGGGGGCAATCAGCCCCAGCATTTT. This encodes CASSPGGNQPQHF.

The rearrangement joins TRBV29-1 to TRBJ1-2; no definite D call. Germline V gene lookup returns CDR1 SQVTM and CDR2 ANQGSEA. The CDR3 extends over 10 amino acids. Trimming stripped 4 bases from V and 6 bases from J, with 6 bases between. The CDR3 is CSVGPDGYTF. DNA for the CDR3: TGCAGCGTTGGACCGGATGGCTACACCTTC.

In DNA, the CDR3 is TGTGCCAGCAGCCTCGGGACGGCAACCCTCTACGAGCAGTACTTC. Protein product: CASSLGTATLYEQYF. V and J are TRBV5-4 and TRBJ2-7; perhaps D is TRBD1 or TRBD2 (5 bases each). Germline V gene data show CDR1 as SGHNT and CDR2 as YYREEE (reference sequence). The CDR3 is 15 residues long. Trimming took 4 bases from V and 3 from J, leaving 17 bases between them.

This clone showed up just once. The same CDR3 is also encoded by other DNA sequences in this sample. J is TRBJ1-1 and V is TRBV6-5; 9 bases fit TRBD1. The CDR3 extends over 14 amino acids. The junction had 1 base not matched to a gene; V was cut back by 0 bases and J by 5 bases. The germline V gene has CDR1 MNHEY and CDR2 SVGAGI. The CDR3 is CASSYSDRGTEAFF. The DNA of the CDR3 is TGTGCCAGCAGTTACTCGGACAGGGGAACTGAAGCTTTCTTT.

V is TRBV7-9 and J is TRBJ2-2; D call uncertain. The CDR3 is 11 residues long. From germline, CDR1 is SEHNR and CDR2 FQNEAQ (reference sequence). V lost 4 bases and J 8 bases, leaving 5 bases between the germline ends. The CDR3 reads CASSSSGELFF. The CDR3 nucleotides are TGTGCCAGCAGCTCGTCGGGGGAGCTGTTTTTT.

DNA of the CDR3: TGTGCCATCAGTCACGGGACTAGCAGGGAGACCCAGTACTTC. Translation gives CAISHGTSRETQYF. V is TRBV10-3 and J is TRBJ2-5; the match to TRBD2 covers 9 bases. The CDR3 has 14 residues. V was clipped by 5 bases and J by 5 bases; unmatched bases: 6. The V gene's germline CDR1 is ENHRY and CDR2 SYGVKD.

The rearrangement joins TRBV10-3 to TRBJ1-2; the D is unclear. The CDR3 is 16 amino acids. The germline gives CDR1 ENHRY, CDR2 SYGVKD. V lost 10 bases and J lost 5, with 26 bases in between. The CDR3 loop reads CATRDGVRGSTYGYTF. Written as DNA, the CDR3 is TGTGCCACACGAGATGGGGTCCGAGGGAGTACGTATGGCTACACCTTC.

The genes are TRBV7-9 and TRBJ1-4; the match to TRBD1 covers 7 bases. With V trimmed by 5 bases and J by 8 bases, 8 bases remained unmatched. Per germline, CDR1 SEHNR and CDR2 FQNEAQ (reference sequence). This CDR3 region has 14 residues. In DNA, the CDR3 is TGTGCCAGCAGCCCCCAAGGGGGCAAAGAAAAACTGTTTTTT. Protein: CASSPQGGKEKLFF.

This clone was counted a single time. The chain combines TRBV5-4 with TRBJ2-1; 12 bases are shared with TRBD2. The CDR3 is 15 residues long. J was trimmed by 9 bases and V by 4 bases; bases with no gene match: 8. Germline V gene sequence: CDR1 SGHNT, CDR2 YYREEE (reference sequence). The CDR3 DNA reads TGTGCCAGCAGCCTCCCTAGCGGGGGGGTAGGTGAGCAGTTCTTC. It translates to CASSLPSGGVGEQFF.